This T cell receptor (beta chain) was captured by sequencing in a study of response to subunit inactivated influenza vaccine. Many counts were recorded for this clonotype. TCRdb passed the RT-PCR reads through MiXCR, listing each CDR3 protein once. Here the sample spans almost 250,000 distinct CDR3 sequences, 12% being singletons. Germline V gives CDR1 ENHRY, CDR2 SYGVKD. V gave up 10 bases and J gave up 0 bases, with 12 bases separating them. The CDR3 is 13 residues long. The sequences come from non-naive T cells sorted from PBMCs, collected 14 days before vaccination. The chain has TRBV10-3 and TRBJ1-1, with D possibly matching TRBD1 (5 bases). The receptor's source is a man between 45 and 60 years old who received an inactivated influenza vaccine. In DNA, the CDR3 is TGTGCCACACAACTAGGGGTGAACACTGAAGCTTTCTTT. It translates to CATQLGVNTEAFF.